What follows describes a single T cell receptor beta chain. The antigen is not known. Per sorted-subset replicate PCR, input was around 200 ng DNA, representing roughly 30,000 T cell genomes. Authors' methods: ImmunoSEQ sequences covered only the junction and lacked quality scores; filtering therefore differed. Assay: immunoSEQ multiplex PCR; the TCRdb copy retains only in-frame clones and omits some. V and J calls and clone size follow that table, whereas D and trimming were derived from the DNA. Among some 2 million clones, about 95% were seen once, and the ten largest hold 0.85% to 1.2%. This CDR3 is built from 13 residues. The germline V and J ends were trimmed by 0 bases and 2 bases, with 5 bases remaining between them. Germline V gene data show CDR1 as GTSNPN and CDR2 as SVGIG (reference sequence). The source of the sample is a study of shared clonotypes between healthy human individuals. Points from the study as a whole: A reduction in generation probabilities was seen for non-shared clonotypes relative to those shared by all four donors.

Naive CD8 cells comprised CD45RO-negative, CCR7-positively selected cells, excluding terminally differentiated effector memory CD45RA+ cells. The sequence was collected from a man aged 18 to 30 in good health. Sequenced: naive CD8+ T cells sorted from blood. This chain connects TRBV30 to TRBJ1-3; D is undetermined. CDR3 loop: CAWSVTAGNTIYF. As DNA, the CDR3 is TGTGCCTGGAGTGTAACAGCTGGAAACACCATATATTTT.